This T cell receptor beta chain was documented in a study of blood T cell repertoires in COVID-19. In the study overall: Specimens from acute and convalescent COVID-19 originated in the United States, Italy and Spain.

Data came from immunoSEQ multiplex PCR; TCRdb stores just in-frame clones and leaves some out. This sample carries 130,000 to 150,000 clones, about 79% of them seen once, and the ten largest clones take approximately 3%. Germline assignment: CDR1 LNHNV and CDR2 YYDKDF (reference sequence). The length of the CDR3 is 13 residues. V was clipped by 5 bases and J by 8 bases; unmatched bases: 5. Input material: peripheral blood. The chain employs TRBV15 and TRBJ2-1, with 8 bases matching TRBD1. This TCR came from an elderly woman with acute or convalescent COVID-19. This chain's CDR3 is CATSPGQGDEQFF. The CDR3 bases are TGTGCCACCAGCCCAGGACAGGGCGATGAGCAGTTCTTC.